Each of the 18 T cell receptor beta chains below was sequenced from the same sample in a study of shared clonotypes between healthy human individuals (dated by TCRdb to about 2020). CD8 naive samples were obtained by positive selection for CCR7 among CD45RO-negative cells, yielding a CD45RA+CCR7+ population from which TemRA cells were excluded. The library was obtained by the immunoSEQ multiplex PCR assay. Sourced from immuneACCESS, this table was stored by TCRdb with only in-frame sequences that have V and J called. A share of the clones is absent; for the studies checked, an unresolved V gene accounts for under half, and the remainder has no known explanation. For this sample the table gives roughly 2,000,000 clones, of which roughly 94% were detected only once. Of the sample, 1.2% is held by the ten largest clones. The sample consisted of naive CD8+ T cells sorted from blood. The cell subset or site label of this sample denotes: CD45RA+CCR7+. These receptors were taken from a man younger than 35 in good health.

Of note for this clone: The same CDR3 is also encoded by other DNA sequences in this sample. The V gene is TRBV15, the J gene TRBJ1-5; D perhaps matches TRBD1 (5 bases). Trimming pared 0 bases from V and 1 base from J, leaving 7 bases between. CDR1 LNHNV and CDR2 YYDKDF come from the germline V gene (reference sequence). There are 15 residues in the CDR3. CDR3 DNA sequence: TGTGCCACCAGCAGAGATAGGGGAAGCAATCAGCCCCAGCATTTT. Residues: CATSRDRGSNQPQHF.

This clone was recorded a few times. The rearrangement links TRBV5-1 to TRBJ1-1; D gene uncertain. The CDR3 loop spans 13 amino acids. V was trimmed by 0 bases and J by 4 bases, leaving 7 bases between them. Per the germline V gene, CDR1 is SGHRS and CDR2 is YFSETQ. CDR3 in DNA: TGCGCCAGCAGCTTGGACGTCTCCACTGAAGCTTTCTTT. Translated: CASSLDVSTEAFF.

The DNA for the CDR3 is TGCGCCAGCAGCCGCGGACTGATGAACAATGAGCAGTTCTTC. The encoded protein is CASSRGLMNNEQFF. J is TRBJ2-1 and V is TRBV4-3, with a possible D match to TRBD2 (5 bases). V dropped 4 bases and J dropped 5 bases, with 12 bases sitting between them. Germline V CDR1 and CDR2: LGHNA, YSLEER. This CDR3 is 14 amino acids long.

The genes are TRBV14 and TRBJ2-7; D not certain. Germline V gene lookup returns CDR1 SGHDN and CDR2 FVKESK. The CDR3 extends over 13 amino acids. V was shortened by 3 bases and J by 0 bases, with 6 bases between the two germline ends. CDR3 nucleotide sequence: TGTGCCAGCAGCCATAAAGGCTCCTACGAGCAGTACTTC. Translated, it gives CASSHKGSYEQYF. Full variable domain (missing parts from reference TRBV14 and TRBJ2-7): EAGVTQFPSHSVIEKGQTVTLRCDPISGHDNLYWYRRVMGKEIKFLLHFVKESKQDESGMPNNRFLAERTGGTYSTLKVQPAELEDSGVYFCASSHKGSYEQYFGPGTRLTVT.

CDR3 in DNA: TGTGCCAGCGGGGAGCTGGACAGGGTCTATGGCTACACCTTC. This encodes CASGELDRVYGYTF. The rearrangement links TRBV7-9 to TRBJ1-2, with TRBD1 matching 8 bases. The CDR3 consists of 14 residues. The germline V gene encodes CDR1 SEHNR and CDR2 FQNEAQ (reference sequence). Trimming removed 8 bases from V and 4 bases from J; junction bases left unmatched: 9.

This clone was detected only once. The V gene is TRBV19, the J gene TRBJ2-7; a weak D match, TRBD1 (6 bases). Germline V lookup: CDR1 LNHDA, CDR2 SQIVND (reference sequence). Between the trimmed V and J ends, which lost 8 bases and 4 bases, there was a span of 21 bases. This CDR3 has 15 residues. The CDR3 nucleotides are TGTGCCAGTGTGATTGTAGGACAGAAAGATTACGAGCAGTACTTC. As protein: CASVIVGQKDYEQYF. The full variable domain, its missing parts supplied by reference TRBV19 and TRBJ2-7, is DGGITQSPKYLFRKEGQNVTLSCEQNLNHDAMYWYRQDPGQGLRLIYYSQIVNDFQKGDIAEGYSVSREKKESFPLTVTSAQKNPTAFYLCASVIVGQKDYEQYFGPGTRLTVT.

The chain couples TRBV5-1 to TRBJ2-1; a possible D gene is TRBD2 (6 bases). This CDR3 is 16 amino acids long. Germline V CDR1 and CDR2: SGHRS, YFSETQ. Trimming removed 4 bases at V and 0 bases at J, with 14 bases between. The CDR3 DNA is TGCGCCAGCAGCCCAGACGGGCGGGGCTCCTACAATGAGCAGTTCTTC. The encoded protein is CASSPDGRGSYNEQFF.

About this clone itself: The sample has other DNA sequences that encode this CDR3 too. The CDR3 here is CASSLAGSETQYF. The CDR3 coding sequence is TGTGCCAGCAGTTTGGCAGGGAGCGAGACCCAGTACTTC. The genes are TRBV27 and TRBJ2-5; TRBD1 or TRBD2 may be the D gene (5 bases each). The germline V and J ends were trimmed by 3 bases and 5 bases, with 10 bases remaining between them. Germline V gives CDR1 MNHEY, CDR2 SMNVEV (reference sequence). The CDR3 spans 13 residues.

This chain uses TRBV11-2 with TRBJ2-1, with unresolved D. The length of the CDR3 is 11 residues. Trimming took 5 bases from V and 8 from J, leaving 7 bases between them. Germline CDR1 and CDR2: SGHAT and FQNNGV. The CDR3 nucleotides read TGTGCCAGCAGCCTACTACATGAGCAGTTCTTC. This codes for CASSLLHEQFF.

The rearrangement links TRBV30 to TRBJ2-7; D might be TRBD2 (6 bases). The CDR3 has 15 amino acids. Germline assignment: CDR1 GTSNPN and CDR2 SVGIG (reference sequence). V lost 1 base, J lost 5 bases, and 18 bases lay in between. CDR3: CAWSEKWGVIHEQYF. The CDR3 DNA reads TGTGCCTGGAGTGAGAAGTGGGGGGTTATCCACGAGCAGTACTTC.

Written as DNA, the CDR3 is TGCGCCAGCAGCCAAGAGTCCCAGTCCGGATACGAGCAGTACTTC. Protein sequence: CASSQESQSGYEQYF. The chain carries TRBV4-3 and TRBJ2-7, with D unclear. Germline V gene lookup returns CDR1 LGHNA and CDR2 YSLEER. This CDR3 comprises 15 residues. Trimming removed 0 bases at V and 4 bases at J, with 13 bases between.

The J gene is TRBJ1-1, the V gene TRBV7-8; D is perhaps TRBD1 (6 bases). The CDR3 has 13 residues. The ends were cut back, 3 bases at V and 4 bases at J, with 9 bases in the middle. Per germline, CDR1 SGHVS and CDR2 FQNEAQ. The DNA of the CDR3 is TGTGCCAGCAGCTTGGGGGGGGCCACTGAAGCTTTCTTT. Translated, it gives CASSLGGATEAFF.

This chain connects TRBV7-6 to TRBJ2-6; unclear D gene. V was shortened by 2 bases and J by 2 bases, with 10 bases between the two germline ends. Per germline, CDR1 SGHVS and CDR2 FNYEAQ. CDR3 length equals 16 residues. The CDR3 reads CASSLSSGTGANVLTF. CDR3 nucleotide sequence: TGTGCCAGCAGCTTAAGCTCGGGTACTGGGGCCAACGTCCTGACTTTC.

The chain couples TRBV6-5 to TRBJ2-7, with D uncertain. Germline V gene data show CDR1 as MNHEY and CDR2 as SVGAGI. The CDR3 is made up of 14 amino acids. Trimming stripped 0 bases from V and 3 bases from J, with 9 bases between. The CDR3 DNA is TGTGCCAGCAGTTACTCACCAGGTCTCTACGAGCAGTACTTC. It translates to CASSYSPGLYEQYF.

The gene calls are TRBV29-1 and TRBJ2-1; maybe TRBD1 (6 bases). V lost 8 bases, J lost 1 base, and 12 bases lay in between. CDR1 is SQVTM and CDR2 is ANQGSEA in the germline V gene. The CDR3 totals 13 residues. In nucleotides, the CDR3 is TGCAGCCTAATAGGGGGTTCCTACAATGAGCAGTTCTTC. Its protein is CSLIGGSYNEQFF.

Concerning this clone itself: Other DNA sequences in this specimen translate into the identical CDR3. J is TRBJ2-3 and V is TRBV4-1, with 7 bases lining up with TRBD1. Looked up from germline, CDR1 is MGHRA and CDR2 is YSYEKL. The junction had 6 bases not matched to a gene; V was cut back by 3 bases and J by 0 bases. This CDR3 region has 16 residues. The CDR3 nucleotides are TGCGCCAGCAGCCAGGCCGGGACAGCTAGCACAGATACGCAGTATTTT. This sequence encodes CASSQAGTASTDTQYF.

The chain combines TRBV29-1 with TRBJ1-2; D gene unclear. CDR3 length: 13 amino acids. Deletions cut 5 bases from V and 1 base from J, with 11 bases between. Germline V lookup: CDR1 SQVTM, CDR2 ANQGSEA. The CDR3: CSVSTGINYGYTF. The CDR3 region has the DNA TGCAGCGTTTCCACCGGAATTAACTATGGCTACACCTTC.

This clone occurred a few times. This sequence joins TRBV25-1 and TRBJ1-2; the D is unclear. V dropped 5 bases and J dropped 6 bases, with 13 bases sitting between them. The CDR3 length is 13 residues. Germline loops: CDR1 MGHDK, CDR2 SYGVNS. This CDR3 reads CASSFRLGNGYTF. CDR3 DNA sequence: TGTGCCAGCAGTTTCAGGTTAGGCAATGGCTACACCTTC.